This TCR beta chain was sequenced for a study of regulatory T cells in long-lasting Graves disease. The study, taken as a whole, reports: The work looked only at peripheral blood and did not look at thyroid tissue. Limited sample numbers may have lowered accuracy.

Library construction for TCR beta used iRepertoire HTBI primers and Arm-PCR of CDR3 regions. TCRdb called the multiplex PCR reads again in MiXCR, with one record for every CDR3 protein. This table holds 300,000 to 350,000 distinct CDR3 sequences, 20% found once. This CDR3 contains 15 residues. The germline V gene encodes CDR1 LNHDA and CDR2 SQIVND (reference sequence). Losses at the gene ends were 8 bases for V and 3 bases for J; bases not matched to a gene: 12. The sample's time point: persistent/refractory GD, antithyroid drugs over 5 years with positive TRAb. Isolated PBMC RNA provided the starting material for the TCR library. The patients were drawn from one endocrinology department in Xi'an, China. This clonotype has a count of ten or more. Its antigen is still unknown.

Sequences were derived from peripheral blood mononuclear cells (PBMCs), sampled when the disease was refractory, from a patient treated with antithyroid drugs. The chain combines TRBV19 with TRBJ1-2; 7 nucleotides align to TRBD1. The sequence came from a female donor with Graves disease. The chain's CDR3 is CASWRTGLRYYGYTF. For the CDR3, the DNA is TGTGCCAGTTGGAGGACAGGACTACGTTACTATGGCTACACCTTC.